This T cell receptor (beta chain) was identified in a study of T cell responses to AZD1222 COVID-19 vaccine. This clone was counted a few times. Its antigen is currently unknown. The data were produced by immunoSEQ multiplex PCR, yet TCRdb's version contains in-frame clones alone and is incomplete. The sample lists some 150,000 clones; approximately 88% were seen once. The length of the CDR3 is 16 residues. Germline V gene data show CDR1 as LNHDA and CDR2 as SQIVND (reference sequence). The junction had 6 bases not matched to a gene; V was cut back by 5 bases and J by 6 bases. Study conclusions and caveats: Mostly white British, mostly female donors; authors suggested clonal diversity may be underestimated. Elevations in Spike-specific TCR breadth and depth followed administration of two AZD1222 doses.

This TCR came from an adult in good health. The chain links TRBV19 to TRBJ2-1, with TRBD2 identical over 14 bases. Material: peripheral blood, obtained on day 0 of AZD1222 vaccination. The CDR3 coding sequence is TGTGCCAGTAGTTCCCGGACTAGCGGGAGGATCAATGAGCAGTTCTTC. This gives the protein CASSSRTSGRINEQFF.